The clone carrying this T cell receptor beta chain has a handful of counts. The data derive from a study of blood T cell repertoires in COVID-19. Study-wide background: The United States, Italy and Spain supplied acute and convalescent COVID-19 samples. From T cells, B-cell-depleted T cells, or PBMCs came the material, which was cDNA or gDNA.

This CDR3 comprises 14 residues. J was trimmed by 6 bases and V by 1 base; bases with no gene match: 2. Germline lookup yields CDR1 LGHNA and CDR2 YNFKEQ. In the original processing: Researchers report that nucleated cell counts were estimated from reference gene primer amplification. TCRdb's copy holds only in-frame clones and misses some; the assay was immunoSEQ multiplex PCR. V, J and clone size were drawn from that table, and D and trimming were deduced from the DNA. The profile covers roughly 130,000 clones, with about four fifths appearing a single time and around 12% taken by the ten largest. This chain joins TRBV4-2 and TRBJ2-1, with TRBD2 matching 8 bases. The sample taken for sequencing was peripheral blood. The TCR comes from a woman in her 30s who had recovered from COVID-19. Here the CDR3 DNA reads TGTGCCAGCAGCCAAGCCCGGGGGGGCAATGAGCAGTTCTTC. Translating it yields CASSQARGGNEQFF.